Sequencing of this TCR beta chain was carried out in a study of blood T cell repertoires in COVID-19. Study at large: T cells, B-cell-depleted T cells, or PBMCs provided the cDNA or gDNA that served as material.

In the authors' methods: Reference gene primer amplification gave estimated nucleated cell counts. Sequencing was performed with immunoSEQ multiplex PCR; in TCRdb, only in-frame clones are kept and a portion is missing. V, J and clone size reflect that table, while D and trimming were determined from the DNA. The data show some 220,000 clones, over 80% seen once. The V and J ends lost 1 base and 10 bases respectively, with 13 bases between them. This CDR3 spans 14 amino acids. Per the germline V gene, CDR1 is MGHRA and CDR2 is YSYEKL. The TCR comes from a woman aged 55-70 years with active or convalescent COVID-19. This sequence joins TRBV4-1 and TRBJ1-4; possible D gene TRBD1, 5 bases. Specimen: peripheral blood. The CDR3 region has the DNA TGCGCCAGCAGCCAAGCAGGGTCGGAGACAAAACTGTTTTTT. Translated: CASSQAGSETKLFF.